The TCR beta chain under discussion was sequenced for a study of blood T cells in healthy people across ages. The authors ran a second PCR of roughly 6 to 12 cycles using a sample-barcoded 5' primer and a J-beta primer mix. Each CDR3 protein gets one entry after TCRdb re-called the 5' RACE reads with MiXCR. The sample includes more than 500,000 distinct CDR3 sequences, 27% seen only once; the top ten take approximately 3.6%. CDR3 length equals 15 residues. Unmatched junction bases numbered 9, after V lost 4 bases and J lost 5 bases. From germline, CDR1 is SGHRS and CDR2 YFSETQ. These data were also filed under a second study, of T cells of mothers and their children.

Material: blood. The rearrangement joins TRBV5-1 to TRBJ2-7, with TRBD2 identical over 10 bases. This receptor was identified in a boy aged 2 to 9 in good health. CDR3 loop: CASSTLLAGADEQYF. DNA for the CDR3: TGCGCCAGCAGCACCCTCCTAGCGGGAGCCGACGAGCAGTACTTC. The entire variable domain, with the rest obtained from reference TRBV5-1 and TRBJ2-7, is as follows: KAGVTQTPRYLIKTRGQQVTLSCSPISGHRSVSWYQQTPGQGLQFLFEYFSETQRNKGNFPGRFSGRQFSNSRSEMNVSTLELGDSALYLCASSTLLAGADEQYFGPGTRLTVT.